This entry concerns a single TCR beta chain. Its antigen is not identified. This sample stems from a study of cytomegalovirus exposure and HLA in healthy donors. On the study more broadly: There were under 140 million unique TCR beta sequences, drawn from roughly 200 million T cells, in an earlier analysis. Overall study results and limits: A missense DCLRE1C variant was associated with V- and J-gene trimming of TCR beta chains in a later analysis, and an independent cohort replicated the association.

This CDR3 is 14 amino acids long. Per the germline V gene, CDR1 is SGHRS and CDR2 is YFSETQ. Deletions cut 10 bases from V and 3 bases from J, with 18 bases between. 60 Vbeta and 13 Jbeta primers were used in PCR. The repertoire was sequenced with immunoSEQ multiplex PCR; TCRdb's copy has only in-frame clones and lacks some. The data contain under 150,000 clones, just under 85% of them seen just once; the ten biggest clones take up approximately 2.6%. The sample consisted of PBMCs. The chain uses TRBV5-1 and TRBJ2-3; a possible D gene is TRBD2 (5 bases). The TCR originated in a boy younger than 10 in good health and CMV-seronegative. CDR3 in amino acids: CASSEWGVTDTQYF. The CDR3 DNA sequence: TGCGCCTCATCTGAATGGGGAGTGACAGATACGCAGTATTTT.